This passage covers 23 T cell receptor beta chains from one sample sequenced in a study of T cells expressing NK-cell markers. Each CDR3 protein gets one entry in TCRdb, which reprocessed the 5' RACE reads and gives no DNA. Here the sample table reports some 390,000 distinct CDR3 sequences. Sequencing was carried out using blood T cells: a sorted CD56 or NKG2C T cell subset, CD4+ or CD8+ T cells, or bulk PBMC T cells (not recorded which). These receptors were collected from a woman in her forties or fifties in good health.

The J gene is TRBJ1-4, the V gene TRBV27; checking the TCRdb D call of TRBD1 is not possible without DNA. Germline V lookup: CDR1 MNHEY, CDR2 SMNVEV (reference sequence). CDR3 length: 14 residues. This chain's CDR3 is CASSSGALNEKLFF. Together with reference TRBV27 and TRBJ1-4, the CDR3 gives the full variable domain: EAQVTQNPRYLITVTGKKLTVTCSQNMNHEYMSWYRQDPGLGLRQIYYSMNVEVTDKGDVPEGYKVSRKEKRNFPLILESPSPNQTSLYFCASSSGALNEKLFFGSGTQLSVL.

V gene TRBV12-3 or TRBV12-4 combines with J gene TRBJ1-5. CDR3 length: 12 amino acids. CDR3 sequence: CASSLSAGPQHF.

V is TRBV6-5 and J is TRBJ2-3. The CDR3 loop spans 16 amino acids. Germline-derived CDR1 and CDR2 are MNHEY and SVGAGI. This CDR3 reads CASSYSPDPWADTQYF.

The rearrangement links TRBV2 to TRBJ2-1; the D gene TCRdb calls, TRBD2, cannot be checked with no DNA. The CDR3 is 14 residues long. Germline V gene data show CDR1 as SNHLY and CDR2 as FYNNEI. The CDR3 is CASKVGLAGDEQFF.

The J gene is TRBJ2-3, the V gene TRBV12-3 or TRBV12-4; the D call from TCRdb, TRBD1, cannot be confirmed without DNA. The CDR3 runs to 15 residues. The CDR3 loop is CATSSGTTRTDTQYF.

The rearrangement joins TRBV4-1 to TRBJ1-3. The CDR3 length is 14 residues. Germline V lookup: CDR1 MGHRA, CDR2 YSYEKL. The CDR3 loop reads CASSQDSSGNTIYF.

The rearrangement links TRBV29-1 to TRBJ2-6; TCRdb indicates TRBD1, and absent DNA this call remains unverified. The CDR3 extends over 17 amino acids. CDR1 is SQVTM and CDR2 is ANQGSEA in the germline V gene. CDR3 sequence: CSLDEGHKGPGANVLTF.

The chain recombines TRBV18 with TRBJ2-2; TCRdb lists TRBD1, though no DNA is available to test this call. The germline V gene encodes CDR1 KGHSH and CDR2 LQKENI. The CDR3 covers 14 residues. CDR3 sequence: CASSSNAGLGELFF.

The chain links TRBV4-1 to TRBJ2-3; there is no DNA to check the TCRdb D call of TRBD2. There are 17 residues in the CDR3. Germline values: CDR1 MGHRA, CDR2 YSYEKL. The CDR3 region is CASSQDLTSGRVDTQYF.

This rearrangement joins TRBV7-2 to TRBJ1-3. CDR1 SGHTA and CDR2 FQGNSA come from the germline V gene. The CDR3 sequence is 16 residues long. This CDR3 reads CASSFKAPGSGNTIYF.

The chain is built from TRBV27 and TRBJ2-5; TCRdb's D call, TRBD1, is unchecked because there is no DNA. Germline CDR1 MNHEY, CDR2 SMNVEV (reference sequence). CDR3 length: 16 amino acids. The CDR3 loop reads CASSLGQGPYQETQYF.

The chain joins TRBV6-5 to TRBJ2-7; TCRdb's D gene call, TRBD1, goes unchecked for lack of DNA. From germline, CDR1 is MNHEY and CDR2 SVGAGI. The CDR3 is 13 amino acids. The CDR3 reads CASSPGQRDEQYF.

The chain recombines TRBV11-2 with TRBJ2-2; TCRdb indicates TRBD2, and absent DNA this call remains unverified. Looked up from germline, CDR1 is SGHAT and CDR2 is FQNNGV. The length of the CDR3 is 15 residues. CDR3 loop: CASSHSGLVGGELFF.

The rearrangement links TRBV7-9 to TRBJ2-6; the TCRdb call, TRBD1, lacks DNA for checking. The CDR3 is 18 residues long. The germline CDR1 and CDR2 sequences are SEHNR and FQNEAQ (reference sequence). CDR3 residues: CASSFCGRGSPGANVLTF.

The chain uses TRBV9 and TRBJ2-5; TCRdb indicates TRBD2, and absent DNA this call remains unverified. CDR3 length equals 15 residues. CDR1 and CDR2 (germline): SGDLS, YYNGEE. The CDR3 loop reads CASSVDISGRETQYF.

This sequence joins TRBV12-3 or TRBV12-4 and TRBJ1-2; TCRdb gives TRBD1 as the D gene, but with no DNA this cannot be confirmed. The CDR3 contains 11 residues. CDR3 residues: CASSLGQTHTF.

The CDR3 sequence is CASAGLVDTQYF. The chain is built from TRBV9 and TRBJ2-3; the TCRdb call, TRBD2, lacks DNA for checking. Looked up from germline, CDR1 is SGDLS and CDR2 is YYNGEE. The CDR3 is 12 amino acids.

This chain's CDR3 is CASKSRQGVWDEQFF. V gene TRBV5-1 combines with J gene TRBJ2-1; TCRdb's D call, TRBD1, is unchecked because there is no DNA. Germline V CDR1 and CDR2: SGHRS, YFSETQ. This CDR3 is built from 15 residues.

The chain is built from TRBV5-1 and TRBJ1-1; absent DNA, TCRdb's TRBD1 call cannot be checked. CDR3 length equals 15 residues. Per the germline V gene, CDR1 is SGHRS and CDR2 is YFSETQ. CDR3 region: CASTLRGGPGTEAFF.

The chain employs TRBV5-6 and TRBJ2-1. This CDR3 spans 13 amino acids. The germline gives CDR1 SGHDT, CDR2 YYEEEE. Here the CDR3 reads CASSLDAVYEQFF.

The chain combines TRBV28 with TRBJ2-2. CDR1 is MDHEN and CDR2 is SYDVKM in the germline V gene. CDR3 length: 12 residues. CDR3 residues: CASSLLGGELFF. Filled out from reference TRBV28 and TRBJ2-2, the complete variable domain reads DVKVTQSSRYLVKRTGEKVFLECVQDMDHENMFWYRQDPGLGLRLIYFSYDVKMKEKGDIPEGYSVSREKKERFSLILESASTNQTSMYLCASSLLGGELFFGEGSRLTVL.

The V gene is TRBV7-7, the J gene TRBJ2-7. Per the germline V gene, CDR1 is SSHAT and CDR2 is FNYEAQ (reference sequence). This CDR3 region has 14 residues. CDR3 sequence reads: CASSLGKGAYEQYF.

This rearrangement joins TRBV7-3 to TRBJ2-2; TCRdb indicates TRBD2, and absent DNA this call remains unverified. Germline V gives CDR1 SGHTA, CDR2 FQGTGA. The CDR3 length is 19 residues. The chain's CDR3 is CASSRDVYRDGQDTGELFF.